This TCR beta chain was documented in a study of beta chain features in type 1 diabetes. The study reverse transcribed the entire isolated RNA, so it sequenced expressed TCRB transcripts. An average of approximately 4 million reads was obtained for naive, central memory and regulatory T cell samples. Profiled with immunoSEQ multiplex PCR; TCRdb holds only in-frame clones, not every one. Seen here are hundreds of thousands of clones, around 10% observed once, and the top ten hold about 0.037%. Study conclusions and caveats: A definitive answer on HLA type influencing TCRB rearrangement was not reached here. There were fewer insertions and more deletions at the VDJ junctions of type 1 diabetes patients. Researchers report that Type 1 diabetes patients had moderately but significantly shorter TCRB CDR3s across all four CD4+ subsets.

The germline CDR1 and CDR2 sequences are SNHLY and FYNNEI. CDR3 size: 16 residues. V was clipped by 6 bases and J by 4 bases; unmatched bases: 8. A remark on this clone: Its antigen remains unknown.

The specimen was naive CD4+ T cells from blood. The V call is TRBV2, the J call TRBJ2-3; 12 nucleotides line up with TRBD2. This sequence originates from a woman aged 18-29 years in good health. The CDR3 is CASRGRLAGGPDTQYF. CDR3 DNA sequence: TGTGCCAGCAGGGGGAGGCTAGCGGGAGGGCCAGATACGCAGTATTTT. Based on the CDR3 plus reference TRBV2 and TRBJ2-3, the full variable domain is EPEVTQTPSHQVTQMGQEVILRCVPISNHLYFYWYRQILGQKVEFLVSFYNNEISEKSEIFDDQFSVERPDGSNFTLKIRSTKLEDSAMYFCASRGRLAGGPDTQYFGPGTRLTVL.